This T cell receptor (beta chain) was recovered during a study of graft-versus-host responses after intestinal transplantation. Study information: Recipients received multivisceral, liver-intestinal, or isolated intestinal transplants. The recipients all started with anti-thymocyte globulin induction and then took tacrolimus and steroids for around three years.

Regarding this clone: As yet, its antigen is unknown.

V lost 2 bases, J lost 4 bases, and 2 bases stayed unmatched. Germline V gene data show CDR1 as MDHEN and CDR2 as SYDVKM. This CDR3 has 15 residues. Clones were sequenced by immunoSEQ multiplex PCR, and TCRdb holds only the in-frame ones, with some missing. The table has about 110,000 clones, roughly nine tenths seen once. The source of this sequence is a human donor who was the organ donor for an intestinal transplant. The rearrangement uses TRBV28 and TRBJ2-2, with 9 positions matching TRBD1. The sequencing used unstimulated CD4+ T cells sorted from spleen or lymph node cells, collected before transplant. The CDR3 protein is CASSLGQGITGELFF. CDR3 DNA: TGTGCCAGCAGTTTAGGACAGGGGATCACCGGGGAGCTGTTTTTT.